The T cell receptor beta chain under discussion was sequenced for a study of OX40 agonist ivuxolimab in advanced cancers. TCRdb's table, derived via immunoSEQ multiplex PCR, lists solely in-frame clones and lacks some. Among roughly 56,000 clones listed, roughly 83% were seen once. The V end was cut by 5 bases, the J end by 6 bases, with 18 bases between. There are 15 residues in the CDR3. CDR1 and CDR2 (germline): SGHTA, FQGNSA. The specimen was CD4+ or CD8+ T cells sorted from blood, collected in a trial of the OX40 agonist ivuxolimab. The rearrangement joins TRBV7-2 to TRBJ2-3; D may be TRBD2 (6 bases). This sequence originates from an adult with an advanced solid tumor such as melanoma, head and neck, liver or kidney cancer. The chain's CDR3 is CASSPEASAGDTQYF. The CDR3 DNA sequence: TGTGCCAGCAGCCCCGAGGCCTCGGCGGGGGATACGCAGTATTTT.